Included here is one T cell receptor beta chain sequence, with context. The CDR3 contains 15 residues. V shed 5 bases, J shed 9 bases, and the junction held 12 bases outside the gene matches. In germline, CDR1 is SGHTA, CDR2 FQGTGA. Generated by immunoSEQ multiplex PCR, the TCRdb table keeps only in-frame clones and is missing some. The sample lists 250,000 or so clones; around 86% were seen once. This sample is drawn from a study of blood T cell repertoires in COVID-19. Study-level background: The analysed material was cDNA or gDNA that came from T cells, B-cell-depleted T cells, or PBMCs.

The rearrangement links TRBV7-3 to TRBJ2-1; 8 bases line up with TRBD2. The sample comprised peripheral blood. The sequence was collected from a woman aged 55-70 years with COVID-19, enrolled during active disease. CDR3 bases: TGTGCCAGCAGCCCCGCGACTAGCGTTCAAGGTGAGCAGTTCTTC. As protein: CASSPATSVQGEQFF.